In its sample, the clone carrying this T cell receptor beta chain was seen once. This table comes from immunoSEQ multiplex PCR, and its TCRdb copy is limited to in-frame clones, with some not included. The table shows about 250,000 clones, with around 86% occurring only once. The data were taken from a study of blood T cell repertoires in COVID-19. Patients at the Seattle site were enrolled during active infection and followed longitudinally. The V gene's germline CDR1 is MNHEY and CDR2 SVGAGI. V was cut by 5 bases and J by 4 bases, with 14 bases left in between. This CDR3 contains 14 residues. The J gene is TRBJ2-5, the V gene TRBV6-5; D perhaps matches TRBD1 (5 bases). The receptor was isolated from a woman aged 80 or over with COVID-19, enrolled during active disease. The specimen sequenced was peripheral blood. The CDR3 nucleotides read TGTGCCAGCAGTAGAACAGGATCAGGAGAGACCCAGTACTTC. It encodes CASSRTGSGETQYF.